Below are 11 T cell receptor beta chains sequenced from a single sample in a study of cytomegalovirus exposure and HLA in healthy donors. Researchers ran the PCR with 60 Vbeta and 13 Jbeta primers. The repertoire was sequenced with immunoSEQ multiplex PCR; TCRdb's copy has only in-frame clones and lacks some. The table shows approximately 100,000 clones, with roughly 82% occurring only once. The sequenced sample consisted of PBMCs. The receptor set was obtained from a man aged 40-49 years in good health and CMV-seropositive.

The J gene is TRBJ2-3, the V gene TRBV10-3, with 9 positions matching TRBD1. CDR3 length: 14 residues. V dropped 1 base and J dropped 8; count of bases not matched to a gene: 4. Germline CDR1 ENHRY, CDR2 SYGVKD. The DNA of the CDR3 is TGTGCCATCAGTGAGTTAGAACAGGGGGCTACGCAGTATTTT. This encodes CAISELEQGATQYF.

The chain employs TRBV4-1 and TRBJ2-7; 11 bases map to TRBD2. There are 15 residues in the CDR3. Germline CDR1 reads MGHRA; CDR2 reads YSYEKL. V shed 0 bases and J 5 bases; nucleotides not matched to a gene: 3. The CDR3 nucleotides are TGCGCCAGCAGCCAAGAATCTAGCGGGGGGAACGAGCAGTACTTC. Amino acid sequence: CASSQESSGGNEQYF.

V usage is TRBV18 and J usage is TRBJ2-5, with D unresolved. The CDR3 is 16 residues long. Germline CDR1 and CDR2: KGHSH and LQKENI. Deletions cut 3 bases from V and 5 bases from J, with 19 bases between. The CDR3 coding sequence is TGTGCCAGCTCACCTAAACTTGTGGGCCAGACGGAGACCCAGTACTTC. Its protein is CASSPKLVGQTETQYF.

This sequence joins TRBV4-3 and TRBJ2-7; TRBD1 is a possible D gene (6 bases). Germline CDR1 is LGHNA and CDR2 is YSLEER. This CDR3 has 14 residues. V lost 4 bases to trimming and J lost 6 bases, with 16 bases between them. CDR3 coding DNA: TGCGCCAGCAGCCCAGGGGTAGCTACGGGCGAGCAGTACTTC. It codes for CASSPGVATGEQYF.

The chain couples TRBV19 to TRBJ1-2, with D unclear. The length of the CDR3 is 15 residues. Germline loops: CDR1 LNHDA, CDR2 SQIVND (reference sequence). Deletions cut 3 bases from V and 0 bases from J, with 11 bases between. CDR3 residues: CASSISPTTNYGYTF. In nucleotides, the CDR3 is TGTGCCAGTAGTATTTCTCCAACTACTAACTATGGCTACACCTTC. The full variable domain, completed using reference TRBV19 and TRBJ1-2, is DGGITQSPKYLFRKEGQNVTLSCEQNLNHDAMYWYRQDPGQGLRLIYYSQIVNDFQKGDIAEGYSVSREKKESFPLTVTSAQKNPTAFYLCASSISPTTNYGYTFGSGTRLTVV.

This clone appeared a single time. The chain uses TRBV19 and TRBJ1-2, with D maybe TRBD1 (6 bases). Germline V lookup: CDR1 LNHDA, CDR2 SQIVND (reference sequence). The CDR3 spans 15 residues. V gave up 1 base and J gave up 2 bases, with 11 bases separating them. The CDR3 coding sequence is TGTGCCAGTAGTATAGGGCAGGGGCTGAACTATGGCTACACCTTC. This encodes CASSIGQGLNYGYTF.

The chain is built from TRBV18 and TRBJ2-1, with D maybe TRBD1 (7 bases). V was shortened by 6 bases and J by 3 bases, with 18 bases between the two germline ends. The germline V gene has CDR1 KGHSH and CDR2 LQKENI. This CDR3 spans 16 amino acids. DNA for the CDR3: TGTGCCAGCTCCCCGGGACAGAGACTAGGCTACAATGAGCAGTTCTTC. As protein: CASSPGQRLGYNEQFF. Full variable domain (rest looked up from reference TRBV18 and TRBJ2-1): NAGVMQNPRHLVRRRGQEARLRCSPMKGHSHVYWYRQLPEEGLKFMVYLQKENIIDESGMPKERFSAEFPKEGPSILRIQQVVRGDSAAYFCASSPGQRLGYNEQFFGPGTRLTVL.

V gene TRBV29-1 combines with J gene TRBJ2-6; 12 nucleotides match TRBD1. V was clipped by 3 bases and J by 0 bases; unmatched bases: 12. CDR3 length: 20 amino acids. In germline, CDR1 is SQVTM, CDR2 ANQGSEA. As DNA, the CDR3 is TGCAGCGTTGACGAACGGGACAGGGGGCCCTTTATCTCTGGGGCCAACGTCCTGACTTTC. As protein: CSVDERDRGPFISGANVLTF.

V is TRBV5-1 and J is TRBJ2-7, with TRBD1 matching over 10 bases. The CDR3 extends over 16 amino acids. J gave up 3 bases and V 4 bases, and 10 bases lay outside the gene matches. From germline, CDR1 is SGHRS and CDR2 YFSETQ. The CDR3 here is CASSSAGGTGVYEQYF. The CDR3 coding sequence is TGCGCCAGCAGCAGCGCCGGGGGGACAGGGGTCTACGAGCAGTACTTC.

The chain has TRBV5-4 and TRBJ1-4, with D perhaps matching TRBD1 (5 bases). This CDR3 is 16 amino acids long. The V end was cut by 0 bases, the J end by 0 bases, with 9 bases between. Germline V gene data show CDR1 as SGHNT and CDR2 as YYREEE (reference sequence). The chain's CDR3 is CASSLAGGATNEKLFF. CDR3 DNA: TGTGCCAGCAGCTTGGCCGGGGGTGCAACTAATGAAAAACTGTTTTTT.

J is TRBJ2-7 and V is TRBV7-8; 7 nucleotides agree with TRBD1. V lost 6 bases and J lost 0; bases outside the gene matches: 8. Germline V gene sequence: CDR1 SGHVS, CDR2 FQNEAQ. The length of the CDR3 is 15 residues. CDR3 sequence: CASRIAGDSSYEQYF. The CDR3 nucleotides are TGTGCCAGCAGAATAGCAGGGGACAGCTCCTACGAGCAGTACTTC.